The following is a T cell receptor (beta chain) sequence with its context. The entry originates in a study of blood T cell repertoires in COVID-19. Overall study context: Sources were T cells, B-cell-depleted T cells, or PBMCs; the material itself was cDNA or gDNA.

Participants' reported clinical history set cohort assignment. With V trimmed by 3 bases and J by 12 bases, 9 bases remained unmatched. Germline V lookup: CDR1 SGHDT, CDR2 YYEEEE. CDR3 length: 14 residues. The repertoire was sequenced with immunoSEQ multiplex PCR; TCRdb's copy has only in-frame clones and lacks some. The sample records 310,000 or so clones, 89% being singletons. This clonotype was obtained from a woman in her thirties or forties who had recovered from COVID-19. The material sequenced was PBMCs or T cells enriched from blood (not recorded which). The chain couples TRBV5-6 to TRBJ1-4; 9 nucleotides line up with TRBD1. The DNA of the CDR3 is TGTGCCAGCAGCTCCGGGACAGGGTTTGGGGAACTGTTTTTT. It encodes CASSSGTGFGELFF.